This T cell receptor (beta chain) was retrieved from a study of blood T cell repertoires in COVID-19. Germline CDR1 LNHDA, CDR2 SQIVND (reference sequence). CDR3 size: 15 residues. V was trimmed by 3 bases and J by 0 bases, leaving 9 bases between them. Patients in Seattle were enrolled during active infection, then followed longitudinally. TCRdb's copy holds only in-frame clones and misses some; the assay was immunoSEQ multiplex PCR. Here the sample spans roughly 410,000 clones, around nine tenths being singletons. The V and J genes are TRBV19 and TRBJ1-3; D is unclear. The specimen sequenced was peripheral blood. This clonotype was sampled from a woman aged 40-49 years with COVID-19, enrolled during active disease. CDR3 nucleotides: TGTGCCAGTAGTATGAGCGGTAGCTCTGGAAACACCATATATTTT. Amino acid sequence: CASSMSGSSGNTIYF.